The 8 T cell receptor beta chains in this list originate from one sample, sequenced in a study of blood T cell repertoires in COVID-19. Produced via immunoSEQ multiplex PCR; TCRdb's table is partial and in-frame only. Here the sample spans approximately 330,000 clones, roughly 91% being singletons. The sequencing sample was made of PBMCs or T cells enriched from blood (not recorded which). These receptors were collected from a woman aged 30 to 39 who had recovered from COVID-19.

This rearrangement joins TRBV4-2 to TRBJ2-7; 13 nucleotides align to TRBD2. Unmatched junction bases numbered 7, after V lost 0 bases and J lost 2 bases. The CDR3 is 18 residues long. Per germline, CDR1 LGHNA and CDR2 YNFKEQ. The CDR3, as DNA: TGTGCCAGCAGCCAAGAGGGACTAGCGGGAATTTCTCCCTACGAGCAGTACTTC. It translates to CASSQEGLAGISPYEQYF.

The CDR3: CASSFRLLSEDFF. CDR3 nucleotide sequence: TGTGCCAGCAGTTTTAGACTTCTTTCAGAGGATTTCTTT. This chain connects TRBV12-3 or TRBV12-4 to TRBJ1-1; no reliable D call. V shed 3 bases and J shed 13 bases, with 18 bases lying between them. This CDR3 has 13 amino acids.

A few counts support this clone. This chain uses TRBV5-1 with TRBJ1-6, with TRBD1 matching over 7 bases. Germline CDR1 reads SGHRS; CDR2 reads YFSETQ. The CDR3 has 15 residues. With V trimmed by 5 bases and J by 8 bases, 10 bases remained unmatched. CDR3 loop: CASSLEGGLDSPLHF. For the CDR3, the DNA is TGCGCCAGCAGTCTTGAAGGGGGCCTTGATTCACCCCTCCACTTT.

The chain carries TRBV28 and TRBJ1-2, with a possible D match to TRBD1 (5 bases). Trimming cost V 7 bases and J 4 bases, with 16 bases left between them. This CDR3 is 14 amino acids long. From germline, CDR1 is MDHEN and CDR2 SYDVKM. CDR3 DNA: TGTGCCAGCATCTCCCAGGGCGATTTCTATGGCTACACCTTC. Protein product: CASISQGDFYGYTF.

This chain uses TRBV2 with TRBJ2-5; no reliable D call. The ends were cut back, 2 bases at V and 0 bases at J, with 10 bases in the middle. This CDR3 region has 15 residues. Per germline, CDR1 SNHLY and CDR2 FYNNEI. The CDR3 DNA is TGTGCCAGCAGTGAACTGTGGCCGTACCAAGAGACCCAGTACTTC. Its translation is CASSELWPYQETQYF.

This chain uses TRBV5-6 with TRBJ2-7; D call uncertain. The CDR3 is 18 amino acids. The germline V and J ends were trimmed by 5 bases and 1 base, with 25 bases remaining between them. Germline values: CDR1 SGHDT, CDR2 YYEEEE. CDR3 DNA sequence: TGTGCCAGCAGGATGGGCGTATCCTGGGTCGATTGGTCCTACGAGCAGTACTTC. Translated: CASRMGVSWVDWSYEQYF.

V gene TRBV3-1 (or the pseudogene TRBV3-2) combines with J gene TRBJ1-1; D gene uncertain. V lost 7 bases, J lost 2 bases, and 11 bases lay in between. The CDR3 has 13 amino acids. CDR1 is LGHDT and CDR2 is YNNKEL in the germline V gene (reference sequence). The CDR3 is CASTTDLNTEAFF. For the CDR3, the DNA is TGTGCCAGCACCACCGACTTAAACACTGAAGCTTTCTTT.

V and J are TRBV6-5 and TRBJ2-1, with 8 bases fitting TRBD2. Germline lookup yields CDR1 MNHEY and CDR2 SVGAGI. Trimming at V came to 6 bases and at J to 6 bases, leaving 4 bases not matched to a gene. The CDR3 loop spans 13 amino acids. CDR3 DNA: TGTGCCAGCAGGAAAACTAGCGGCAATGAGCAGTTCTTC. The encoded protein is CASRKTSGNEQFF.